This T cell receptor (beta chain) was sequenced in a study of vaccination and CD4 T cells after COVID-19. This clonotype has just a few counts. Antigen unknown. Germline CDR1 reads SGHVS; CDR2 reads FQNEAQ. Trimming took 1 base from V and 0 from J, leaving 7 bases between them. The CDR3 contains 15 residues. Treatment defined: 10-day PBMC culture with coronavirus spike peptide pools or control peptides (ViraFEST assay). An Oncomine TCR Beta short-read assay was used to sequence the DNA from cultured CD4+ T cells. Each CDR3 protein is one row after TCRdb ran MiXCR on the PCR reads. The sample records more than 9,000 distinct CDR3 sequences, approximately 46% being singletons.

Sequencing was performed on CD4+ T cells from blood, cultured in vitro. The origin of this receptor is a human donor who had recovered from COVID-19. The genes are TRBV7-8 and TRBJ1-5; weak D call: TRBD1 (5 bases). CDR3: CASSLGQGSNQPQHF. CDR3 in DNA: TGTGCCAGCAGCTTAGGTCAGGGTAGCAATCAGCCCCAGCATTTT.